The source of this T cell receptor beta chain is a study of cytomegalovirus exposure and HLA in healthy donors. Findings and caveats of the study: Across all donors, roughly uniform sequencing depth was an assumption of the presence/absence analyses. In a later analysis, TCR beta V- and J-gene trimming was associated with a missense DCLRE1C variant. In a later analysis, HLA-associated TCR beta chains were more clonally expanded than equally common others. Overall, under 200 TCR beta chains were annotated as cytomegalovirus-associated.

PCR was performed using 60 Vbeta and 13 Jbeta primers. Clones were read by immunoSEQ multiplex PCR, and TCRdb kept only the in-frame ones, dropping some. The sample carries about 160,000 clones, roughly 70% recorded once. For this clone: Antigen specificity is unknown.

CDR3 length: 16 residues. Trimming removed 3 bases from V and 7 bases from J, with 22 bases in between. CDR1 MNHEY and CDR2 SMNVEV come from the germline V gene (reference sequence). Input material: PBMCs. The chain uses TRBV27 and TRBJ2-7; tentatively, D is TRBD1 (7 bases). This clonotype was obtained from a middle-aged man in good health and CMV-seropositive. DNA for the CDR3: TGTGCCAGCAGTTTCGCGTTGGGCAGGGGGGACCGGGAGCAGTACTTC. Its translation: CASSFALGRGDREQYF.